This T cell receptor beta chain derives from a study of blood T cell repertoires in COVID-19. As for the study in general: PBMCs, B-cell-depleted T cells, or T cells provided the cDNA or gDNA that made up the material.

Authors' analysis steps: Nucleated cell number was recorded as an estimate derived from reference gene primer amplification. The repertoire was sequenced with immunoSEQ multiplex PCR; TCRdb's copy has only in-frame clones and lacks some. V, J and clone size are those of that table, while D and trimming were read from the DNA. The sample carries over 200,000 clones, approximately 83% recorded once. The CDR3 covers 18 residues. Germline CDR1 SGHDT, CDR2 YYEEEE. The J segment lost 0 bases and the V segment lost 4 bases, leaving 13 bases of the junction unmatched. The sequencing sample was made of peripheral blood. The receptor was isolated from a woman in her twenties or thirties who had recovered from COVID-19. This chain links TRBV5-6 with TRBJ2-3; the match to TRBD2 covers 8 bases. The CDR3 sequence is CASSPLAKSGGSTDTQYF. DNA for the CDR3: TGTGCCAGCAGCCCCTTGGCGAAATCGGGGGGGAGCACAGATACGCAGTATTTT.